The clone carrying this T cell receptor (beta chain) was seen ten or more times. What it binds is unknown. The sample originates from a study of CD8+CD57+ T cells in acquired aplastic anemia. Study as a whole: DNA from sorted CD4+ and CD8+ cells averaged 3.2 ug.

TCR beta VDJ combinations and CDR3 sequences were profiled from genomic DNA. TCRdb re-derived calls from the reads in MiXCR, one entry per CDR3 protein. The sample lists 250,000 to 300,000 distinct CDR3 sequences, roughly 53% seen once, with around 1.3% in the top ten. Study-wide points: Patients and controls had in common twenty-nine CD8+ CDR3 sequences. Researchers reported that CD8+ Simpson's diversity was not significantly different in patients versus controls.

All sequencing subjects had displayed CD8+CD57+ cell expansion on flow cytometry. Deletions cut 3 bases from V and 1 base from J, with 6 bases between. The CDR3 runs 13 residues. The germline V gene has CDR1 LNHDA and CDR2 SQIVND (reference sequence). Specimen: sorted CD4+, CD8+, or CD8+CD57+ T cells (not recorded which) from PBMCs. This clonotype was obtained from a human donor with aplastic anemia. The gene calls are TRBV19 and TRBJ1-1, with D unclear. The CDR3 here is CASSIRQNTEAFF. CDR3 DNA: TGTGCCAGTAGTATCCGACAGAACACTGAAGCTTTCTTT.